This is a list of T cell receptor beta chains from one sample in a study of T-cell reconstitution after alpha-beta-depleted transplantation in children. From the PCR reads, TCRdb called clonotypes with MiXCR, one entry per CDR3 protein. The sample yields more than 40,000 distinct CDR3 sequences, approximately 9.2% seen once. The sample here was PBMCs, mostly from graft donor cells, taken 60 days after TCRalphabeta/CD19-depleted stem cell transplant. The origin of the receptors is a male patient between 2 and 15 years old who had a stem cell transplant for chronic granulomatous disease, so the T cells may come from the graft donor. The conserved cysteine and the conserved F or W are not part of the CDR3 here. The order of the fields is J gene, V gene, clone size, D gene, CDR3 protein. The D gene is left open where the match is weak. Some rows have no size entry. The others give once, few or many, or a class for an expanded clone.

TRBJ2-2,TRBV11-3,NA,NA,ASSLVPGNTGELF
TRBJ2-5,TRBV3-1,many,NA,ASSQGGKETQY
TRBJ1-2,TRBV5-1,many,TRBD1,ASSLGGTGHFYGYT
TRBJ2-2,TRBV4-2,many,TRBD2,ASSQASGRANTGELF
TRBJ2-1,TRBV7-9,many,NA,ASSLGDTYVYNEQF
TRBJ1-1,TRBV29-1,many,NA,SETRVEGTEAF
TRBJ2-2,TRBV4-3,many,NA,ASSQDLASTGELF
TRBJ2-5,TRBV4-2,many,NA,ASSQEWGQGKETQY
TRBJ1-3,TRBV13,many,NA,ASSVSEGNTIY
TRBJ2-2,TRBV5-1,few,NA,ASSLNLWASGSPTGELF
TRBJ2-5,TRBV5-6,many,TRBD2,ASSLLDGTSGNQETQY
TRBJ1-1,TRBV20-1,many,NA,SARDSQGTLQAF
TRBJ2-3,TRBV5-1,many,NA,ASIETGASTDTQY
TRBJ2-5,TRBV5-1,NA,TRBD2,ASSLGSGRGQETQY
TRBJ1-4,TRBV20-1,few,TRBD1,SARPRRPGGAPDEKLF
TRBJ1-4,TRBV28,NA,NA,ASSRAGLNEKLF
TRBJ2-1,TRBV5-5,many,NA,ASSLGRALLVDNEQF
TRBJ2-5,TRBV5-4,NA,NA,ASSFGREQETQY
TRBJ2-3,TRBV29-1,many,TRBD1,SVGDRDYTQY
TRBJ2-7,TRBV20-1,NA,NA,SAWDRLQY
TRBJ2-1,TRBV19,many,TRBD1,ARRGQISYNEQF
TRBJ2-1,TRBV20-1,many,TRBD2,SAMGLVPHEQF
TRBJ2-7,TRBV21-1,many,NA,AGVRHEQY
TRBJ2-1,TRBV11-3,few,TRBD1,ASSLGRTGGTNEQF
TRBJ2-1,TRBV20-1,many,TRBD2,SAPGLAGYSSYNEQF
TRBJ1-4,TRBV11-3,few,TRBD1,ASSLFRGRWGTNEKLF
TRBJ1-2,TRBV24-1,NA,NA,ATSAIEGSSGSFGYT
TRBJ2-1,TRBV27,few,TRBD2,ASSGLAGGPENEQF
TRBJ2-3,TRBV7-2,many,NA,ASSFLALDTQY
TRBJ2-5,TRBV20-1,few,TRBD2,SARDFGSSRDYIQETQY
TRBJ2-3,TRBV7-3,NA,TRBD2,ASSPTSGSTDTQY
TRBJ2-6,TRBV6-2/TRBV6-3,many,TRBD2,ASTLTSGSDFTGANVLT
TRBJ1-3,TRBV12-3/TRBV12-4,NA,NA,GSRGSDSGNTIY
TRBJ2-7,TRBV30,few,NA,AWGPSREQY
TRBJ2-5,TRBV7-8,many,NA,ASSLTGRLQETQY
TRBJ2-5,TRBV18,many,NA,ASSPEGETQY
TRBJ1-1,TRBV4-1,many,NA,ASSLNTEAF
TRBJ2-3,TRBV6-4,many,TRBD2,ASSDSTSGSTDTQY
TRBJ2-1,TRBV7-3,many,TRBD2,ASSWVGGGKNEQF
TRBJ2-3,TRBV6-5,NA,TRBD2,ASSFGLAGTDTQY
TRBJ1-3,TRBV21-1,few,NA,ASSKETDRQLNTIY
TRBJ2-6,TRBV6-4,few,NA,ASSDTGGANVLT
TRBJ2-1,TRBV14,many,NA,ASSQGLGREQF
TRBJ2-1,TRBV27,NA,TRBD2,ASSLGTMQF
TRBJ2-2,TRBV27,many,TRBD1,ASSLSSGQGLAGELF
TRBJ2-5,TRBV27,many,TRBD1,ASSPFSGQGRETQY
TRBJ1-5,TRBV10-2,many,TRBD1,ASSDPGQGSQPQH
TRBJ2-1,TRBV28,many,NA,ASSSPNYEQF
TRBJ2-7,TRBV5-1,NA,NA,ASSLPTNSYEQY
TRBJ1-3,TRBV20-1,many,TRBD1,SARTGGNGNTIY
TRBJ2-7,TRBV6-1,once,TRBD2,ASSRTSGSFYEQY
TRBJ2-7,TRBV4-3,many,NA,ASSQDEDGAYEQY
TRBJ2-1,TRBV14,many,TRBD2,ASSTSARRGEQF
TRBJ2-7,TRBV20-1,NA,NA,SALTGRASYEQY
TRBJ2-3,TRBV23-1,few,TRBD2,ASSQSRESSTDTQY
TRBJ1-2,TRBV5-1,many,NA,ASKGGRNYGYT
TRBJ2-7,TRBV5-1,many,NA,ASSLVVSPYEQY